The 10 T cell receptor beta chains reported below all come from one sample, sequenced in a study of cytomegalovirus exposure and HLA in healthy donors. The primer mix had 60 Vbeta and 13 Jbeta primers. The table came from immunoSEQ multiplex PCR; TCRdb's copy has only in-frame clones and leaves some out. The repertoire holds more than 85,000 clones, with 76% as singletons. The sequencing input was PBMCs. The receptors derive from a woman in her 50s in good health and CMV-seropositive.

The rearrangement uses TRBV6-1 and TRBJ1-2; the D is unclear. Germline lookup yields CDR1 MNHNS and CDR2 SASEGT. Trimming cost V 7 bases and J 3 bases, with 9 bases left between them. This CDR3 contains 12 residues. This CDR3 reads CASTNNYYGYTF. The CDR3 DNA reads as TGTGCCAGCACGAACAATTACTATGGCTACACCTTC.

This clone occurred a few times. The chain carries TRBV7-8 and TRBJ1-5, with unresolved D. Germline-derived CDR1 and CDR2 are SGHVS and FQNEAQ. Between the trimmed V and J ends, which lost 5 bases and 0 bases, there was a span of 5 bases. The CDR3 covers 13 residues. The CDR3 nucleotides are TGTGCCAGCAGCCAGGATAGCAATCAGCCCCAGCATTTT. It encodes CASSQDSNQPQHF.

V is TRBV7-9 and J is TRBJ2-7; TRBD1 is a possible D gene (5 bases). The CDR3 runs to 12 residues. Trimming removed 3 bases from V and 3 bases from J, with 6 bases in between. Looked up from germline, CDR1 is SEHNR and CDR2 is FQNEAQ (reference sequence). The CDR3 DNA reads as TGTGCCAGCAGCTTTCAGGGCTACGAGCAGTACTTC. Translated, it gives CASSFQGYEQYF. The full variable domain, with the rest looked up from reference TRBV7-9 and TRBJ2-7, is DTGVSQNPRHKITKRGQNVTFRCDPISEHNRLYWYRQTLGQGPEFLTYFQNEAQLEKSRLLSDRFSAERPKGSFSTLEIQRTEQGDSAMYLCASSFQGYEQYFGPGTRLTVT.

This CDR3 is CASSQDRLESFYNEQFF. The CDR3 DNA follows: TGCGCCAGCAGCCAAGACCGACTAGAGAGTTTCTACAATGAGCAGTTCTTC. The chain combines TRBV4-1 with TRBJ2-1, with D possibly TRBD2 on 6 matching bases. CDR3 size: 17 residues. V was clipped by 0 bases and J by 3 bases, with 15 bases between them. Germline V gives CDR1 MGHRA, CDR2 YSYEKL.

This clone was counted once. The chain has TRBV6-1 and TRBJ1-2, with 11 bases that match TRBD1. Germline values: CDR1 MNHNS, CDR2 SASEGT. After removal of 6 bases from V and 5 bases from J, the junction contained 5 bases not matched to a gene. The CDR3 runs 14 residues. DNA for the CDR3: TGTGCCAGCAGCCCGGACAGGGGGCTATATGGCTACACCTTC. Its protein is CASSPDRGLYGYTF.

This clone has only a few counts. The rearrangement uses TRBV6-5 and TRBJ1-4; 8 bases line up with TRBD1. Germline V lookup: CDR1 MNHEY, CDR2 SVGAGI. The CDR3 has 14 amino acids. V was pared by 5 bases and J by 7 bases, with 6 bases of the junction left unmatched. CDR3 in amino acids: CASSETGGPEKLFF. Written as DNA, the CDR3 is TGTGCCAGCAGTGAAACAGGGGGTCCTGAAAAACTGTTTTTT.

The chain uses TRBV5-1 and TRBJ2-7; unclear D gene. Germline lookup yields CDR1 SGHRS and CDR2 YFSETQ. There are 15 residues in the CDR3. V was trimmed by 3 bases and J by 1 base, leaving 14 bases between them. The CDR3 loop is CASSSRSLPSYEQYF. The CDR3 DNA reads TGCGCCAGCAGCTCTCGGTCACTTCCTTCCTACGAGCAGTACTTC.

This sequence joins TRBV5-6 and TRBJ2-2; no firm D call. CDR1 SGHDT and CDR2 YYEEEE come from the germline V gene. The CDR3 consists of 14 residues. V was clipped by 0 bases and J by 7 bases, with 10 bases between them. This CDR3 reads CASSLGQFIGELFF. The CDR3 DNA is TGTGCCAGCAGCTTGGGGCAGTTCATCGGGGAGCTGTTTTTT.

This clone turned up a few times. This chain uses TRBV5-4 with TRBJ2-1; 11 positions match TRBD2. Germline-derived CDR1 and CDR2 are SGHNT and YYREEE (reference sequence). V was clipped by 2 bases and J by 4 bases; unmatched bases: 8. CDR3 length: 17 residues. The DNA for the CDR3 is TGTGCCAGCAGCTTAGGAACTAGCGGGAGACCATACAATGAGCAGTTCTTC. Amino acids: CASSLGTSGRPYNEQFF.

CDR3 coding DNA: TGTGCCACCAGCAGAGGCCGAGGACTAGCGGTCAACTCCTACGAGCAGTACTTC. Its translation: CATSRGRGLAVNSYEQYF. This rearrangement joins TRBV15 to TRBJ2-7; 10 bases align to TRBD2. This CDR3 is 18 amino acids long. Unmatched junction bases numbered 9, after V lost 1 base and J lost 0 bases. Germline V lookup: CDR1 LNHNV, CDR2 YYDKDF (reference sequence). The entire variable domain, with the rest obtained from reference TRBV15 and TRBJ2-7, is as follows: DAMVIQNPRYQVTQFGKPVTLSCSQTLNHNVMYWYQQKSSQAPKLLFHYYDKDFNNEADTPDNFQSRRPNTSFCFLDIRSPGLGDTAMYLCATSRGRGLAVNSYEQYFGPGTRLTVT.